This is a list of T cell receptor beta chains from one sample in a study of T cells expressing NK-cell markers. TCRdb reprocessed the 5' RACE reads, keeping one entry per CDR3 protein, no DNA. Recorded for this sample: 350,000 to 450,000 distinct CDR3 sequences. The sequenced sample consisted of blood T cells: a sorted CD56 or NKG2C T cell subset, CD4+ or CD8+ T cells, or bulk PBMC T cells (not recorded which). The receptors shown here come from a man aged 18 to 70 in good health. CDR3s include the opening cysteine and the closing phenylalanine or tryptophan. Fields, in order: V gene, J gene, CDR3 protein.

TRBV29-1	TRBJ1-2	CSAFGTAYGYTF
TRBV2	TRBJ1-1	CASSNLPGTEAFF
TRBV2	TRBJ2-7	CASRRGTGSREQYF
TRBV2	TRBJ2-5	CASSLRDNQETQYF
TRBV12-3/TRBV12-4	TRBJ2-5	CASSLQRKRQETQYF
TRBV7-2	TRBJ2-3	CASSPRLAGGGDTQYF
TRBV29-1	TRBJ1-2	CSVAGNTDGYTF
TRBV7-9	TRBJ2-7	CASSLIQGPGEQYF
TRBV15	TRBJ2-4	CATSRVEGGARNIQYF
TRBV10-2	TRBJ2-2	CASNYGQGLNTGELFF
TRBV11-2	TRBJ2-5	CASSPRALALQETQYF
TRBV29-1	TRBJ1-2	CSVEDPARGNGYTF
TRBV5-1	TRBJ2-3	CASSLGGPVVNTQYF
TRBV2	TRBJ2-7	CASSELAGFEQYF
TRBV10-3	TRBJ2-5	CAVQGNQETQYF